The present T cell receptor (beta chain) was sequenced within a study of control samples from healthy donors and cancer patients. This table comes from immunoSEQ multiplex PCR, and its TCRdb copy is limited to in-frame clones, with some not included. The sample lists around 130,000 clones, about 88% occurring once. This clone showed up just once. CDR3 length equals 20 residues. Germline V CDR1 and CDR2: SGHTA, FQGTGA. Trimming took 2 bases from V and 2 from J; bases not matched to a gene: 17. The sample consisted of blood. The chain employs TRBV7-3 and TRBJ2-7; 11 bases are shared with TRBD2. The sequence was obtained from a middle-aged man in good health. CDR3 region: CASSLPRLAGLQGSTYEQYF. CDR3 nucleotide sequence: TGTGCCAGCAGCTTACCCCGACTAGCGGGGTTACAAGGCTCGACCTACGAGCAGTACTTC. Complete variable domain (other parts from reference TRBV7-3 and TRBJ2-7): GAGVSQTPSNKVTEKGKYVELRCDPISGHTALYWYRQSLGQGPEFLIYFQGTGAADDSGLPNDRFFAVRPEGSVSTLKIQRTERGDSAVYLCASSLPRLAGLQGSTYEQYFGPGTRLTVT.